This TCR beta chain was recovered during a study of shared clonotypes between healthy human individuals. The wider study: Researchers drew samples from a couple of women and a few men aged 18 to 49. For every donor, three CD4 naive, three CD4 memory, two CD8 naive and one CD8 memory plates were used.

For this clone: Its target is unknown. Since a much larger clone is just one base distant, this may be a read error.

General observations from the study: For naive CD4 cells, 4% to 5% of clonotypes were shared across a few donors.

Some clones are missing from TCRdb's copy, which holds only in-frame ones; the method was immunoSEQ multiplex PCR. In the table there are 850,000 to 1,200,000 clones, about 75% of which are singletons. Germline CDR1 is SEHNR and CDR2 is FQNEAQ (reference sequence). The CDR3 extends over 15 amino acids. Between the trimmed V and J ends, which lost 3 bases and 4 bases, there was a span of 15 bases. The receptor was isolated from a man aged 18 to 29 in good health. The sample was memory CD4+ T cells sorted from blood. Subset given: CD45RA-negative fraction. The chain is built from TRBV7-9 and TRBJ1-1, with a weak D call TRBD1 (5 bases). This CDR3 is CASSLEDSGGTEAFF. CDR3 nucleotide sequence: TGTGCCAGCAGCTTGGAGGATTCGGGGGGCACTGAAGCTTTCTTT.